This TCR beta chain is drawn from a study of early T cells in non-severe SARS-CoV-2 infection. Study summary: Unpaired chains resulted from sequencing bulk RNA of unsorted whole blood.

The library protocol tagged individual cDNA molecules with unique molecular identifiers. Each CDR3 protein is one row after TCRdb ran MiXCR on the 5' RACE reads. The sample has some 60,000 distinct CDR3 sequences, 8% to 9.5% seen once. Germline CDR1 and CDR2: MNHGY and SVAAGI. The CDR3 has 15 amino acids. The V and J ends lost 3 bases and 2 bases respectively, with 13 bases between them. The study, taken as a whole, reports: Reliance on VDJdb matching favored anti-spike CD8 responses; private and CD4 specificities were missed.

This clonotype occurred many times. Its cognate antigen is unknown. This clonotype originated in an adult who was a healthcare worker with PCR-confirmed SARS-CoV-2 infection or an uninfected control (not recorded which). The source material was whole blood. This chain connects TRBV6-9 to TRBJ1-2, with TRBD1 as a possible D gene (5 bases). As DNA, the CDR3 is TGTGCCAGCAGTTACCCCTTTCCAGGGAACTATGGCTACACCTTC. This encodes CASSYPFPGNYGYTF.